The T cell receptor beta chain under discussion was sequenced for a study of blood T cell repertoires in COVID-19. Whole-study context: From T cells, B-cell-depleted T cells, or PBMCs came the material, which was cDNA or gDNA.

The CDR3 consists of 21 residues. How the authors handled the data: Counts of nucleated cells, estimated from reference gene primer amplification, were obtained. Generated by immunoSEQ multiplex PCR, the TCRdb table keeps only in-frame clones and is missing some. V and J calls and clone size follow that table, whereas D and trimming were derived from the DNA. The sample lists 90,000 to 120,000 clones, roughly nine tenths occurring once. This receptor was obtained from a man aged 35 to 55 with active or convalescent COVID-19. The chain couples TRBV21-1 to TRBJ2-5; the D call TRBD1 from the table was never checked on the DNA. TRBV21-1 is labeled a pseudogene. Sequencing input: peripheral blood. The CDR3 here is CASSKEPKGKDRSTDQETQYF. CDR3 nucleotide sequence: TGTGCCAGCAGCAAAGAACCCAAAGGAAAGGACAGGTCCACGGACCAAGAGACCCAGTACTTC.